This TCR beta chain was sequenced in a study of blood T cells in healthy people across ages. A J-beta primer mix and a sample-barcoded 5' primer were used in a second PCR of about 6 to 12 cycles. TCRdb re-called the 5' RACE reads with MiXCR, one entry per CDR3 protein. The data show about 730,000 distinct CDR3 sequences, around 46% seen once. The CDR3 runs 13 residues. Germline loops: CDR1 SGHTA, CDR2 FQGNSA. Total RNA was isolated from each sample in quantities of at least 6 micrograms. Comments on this clonotype: One base away lies a much larger clone, so this may be a sequencing read error.

The TCR sequence derives from a woman aged 60 to 75 in good health. The chain joins TRBV7-2 to TRBJ2-4, with TRBD1 identical over 8 bases. The J call may be wrong; the DNA end is better matched by TRBJ2-7. The sequencing sample was made of blood. CDR3 DNA sequence: TGTGTCAGCAGCTACGGACAGGGATACGAGCAGTACTTC. Translation gives CVSSYGQGYEQYF.